The T cell receptor (beta chain) under discussion was sequenced for a study of blood T cells in healthy people across ages (dated by TCRdb to the mid-2010s). Turning to the overall study: In model experiments, template switching captured roughly one uniquely barcoded TCR beta cDNA molecule for every two T cells. To avoid experimental bias, donors of different ages were randomly spread across the sequencing lanes. For two donors (one aged 18 to 29 and one aged 80 or older), the study analyzed two additional independent replicas of 1 million unique cDNA reads from the same blood draw. Donors were grouped into four age groups: young (average roughly 17 years), middle-aged (roughly 38), aged (approximately 67) and long-lived (around 82). The study measured age-related changes in TCR beta repertoire diversity using deep sequencing normalized with unique cDNA molecular identifiers.

Libraries were prepared through 5' RACE. The sequencer was an Illumina HiSeq 2500. A second PCR of about 6 to 11 cycles was performed with a sample-barcoded 5' primer and a J-beta primer mix. A template-switch 5' adaptor carrying 12 random nucleotides introduced a unique molecular identifier onto each TCR beta cDNA molecule. At least 2.5 million CDR3-containing paired-end reads were obtained from each sample. First-strand cDNA was synthesized from all RNA with the Mint cDNA synthesis kit, primed by a TRBC-specific oligonucleotide. After uracil-DNA glycosylase treatment, a first 18-cycle PCR used universal primers M1SS and BC2_uni_R on all cDNA. From the authors' description of their analysis: For normalization, 1 million high-quality reads were randomly selected from each sample, with every read carrying a distinct molecular identifier. Reads sharing molecular identifiers were discarded rather than binned into consensus sequences. CDR3 identification, clonotype clustering and error correction used MiTCR with a Q25 quality threshold and the strictest error-elimination algorithm. Lower-bound total TCR beta diversity was estimated with a nonparametric unseen species model using Euler transformation. TCRdb reran the public reads through fastp at Q25 and MiXCR, keeping productive beta chains. Rows merge per CDR3 protein into single entries with the most common DNA and genes. The V and J calls were not made by the authors but by TCRdb's processing. Present in this sample are about a million distinct CDR3 sequences, roughly 51% of which were seen just once. The ten biggest clones cover about a fifth of the sample.

Comment on this clonotype: Its antigen is not yet known. No much larger clonotype is one base removed from it; base qualities were not supplied.

What the work shows at the level of the full study, not this receptor alone: As age increased, observed TCR beta diversity per million T cells dropped in a roughly linear way, and a significant reduction was already evident by age around 41. Because donor CMV infection status was unknown, age-related changes in expanded clonotypes were potentially confounded. A strong correlation was found between observed TCR beta diversity and the percentage of naive T cells measured by flow cytometry. Total diversity estimates from one million sequenced T cells were considered lower bounds and underestimates. Compared with the aged group, the long-lived group had more naive CD4+ T cells, fewer expanded clones and increased TCR diversity, suggesting age selection. Since profiling was done on bulk unsorted PBMCs, naive and antigen-experienced compartments could not be conclusively compared.

Donors were about 36 systemically healthy Caucasian individuals from Russia aged roughly 6 to 90 years. Around 10 milliliters of peripheral blood were collected from each donor into EDTA-treated Vacutainer tubes. Ficoll-Paque density-gradient centrifugation was used to isolate PBMCs, with at least 6.5 million per sample. Total RNA was extracted from PBMCs with Trizol reagent, with at least 5.5 micrograms obtained per sample. Naive CD45RAhigh/CD27high T cell percentages were measured by flow cytometry on a PBMC aliquot from every donor. Its CDR3 holds 17 amino acids, cysteine through phenylalanine. The read is trimmed to its CDR3 DNA, 51 bases read in frame from base 1. V loses 0 bases of germline sequence and J loses 5 bases, and the interval between the two ends is 20 bases. Taken from the germline V gene, the CDR1 and CDR2 loops are SQVTM and ANQGSEA.

The chain couples TRBV29-1 to TRBJ2-1; matching of 5 bases hints at TRBD2 as the D gene. This receptor was taken from a woman between 55 and 75 years old in good health. The sequenced material came from blood. The bases read TGCAGCGTTGAAGAGTTGAGTCGAGGGAGTCAGGACAATGAGCAGTTCTTC. Its protein is CSVEELSRGSQDNEQFF.